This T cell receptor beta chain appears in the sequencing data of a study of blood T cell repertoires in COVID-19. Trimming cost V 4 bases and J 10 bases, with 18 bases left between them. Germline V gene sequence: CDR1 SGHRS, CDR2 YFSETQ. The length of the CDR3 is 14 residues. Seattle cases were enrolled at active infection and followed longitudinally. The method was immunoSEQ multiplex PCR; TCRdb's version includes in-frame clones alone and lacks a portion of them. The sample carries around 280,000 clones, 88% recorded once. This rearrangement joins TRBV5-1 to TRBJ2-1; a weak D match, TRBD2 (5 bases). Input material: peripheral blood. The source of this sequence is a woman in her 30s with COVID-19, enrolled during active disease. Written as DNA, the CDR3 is TGCGCCAGCAGCCCATCTTCTAGGACTCGGGAGCAGTTCTTC. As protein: CASSPSSRTREQFF.